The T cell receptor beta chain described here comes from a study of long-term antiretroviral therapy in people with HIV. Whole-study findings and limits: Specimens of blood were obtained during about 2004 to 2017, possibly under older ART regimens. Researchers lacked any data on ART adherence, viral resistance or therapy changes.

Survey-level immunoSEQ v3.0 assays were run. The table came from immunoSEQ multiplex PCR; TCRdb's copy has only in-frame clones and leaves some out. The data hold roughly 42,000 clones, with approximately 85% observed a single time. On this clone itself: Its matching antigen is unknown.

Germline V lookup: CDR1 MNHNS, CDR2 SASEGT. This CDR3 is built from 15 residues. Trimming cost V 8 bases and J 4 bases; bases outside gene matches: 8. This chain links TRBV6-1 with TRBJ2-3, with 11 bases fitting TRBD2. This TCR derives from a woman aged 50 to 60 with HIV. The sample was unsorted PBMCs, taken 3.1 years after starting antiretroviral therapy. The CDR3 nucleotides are TGTGCCAGCCTTAGCGGGGGGGCCGGGGCAGATACGCAGTATTTT. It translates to CASLSGGAGADTQYF.